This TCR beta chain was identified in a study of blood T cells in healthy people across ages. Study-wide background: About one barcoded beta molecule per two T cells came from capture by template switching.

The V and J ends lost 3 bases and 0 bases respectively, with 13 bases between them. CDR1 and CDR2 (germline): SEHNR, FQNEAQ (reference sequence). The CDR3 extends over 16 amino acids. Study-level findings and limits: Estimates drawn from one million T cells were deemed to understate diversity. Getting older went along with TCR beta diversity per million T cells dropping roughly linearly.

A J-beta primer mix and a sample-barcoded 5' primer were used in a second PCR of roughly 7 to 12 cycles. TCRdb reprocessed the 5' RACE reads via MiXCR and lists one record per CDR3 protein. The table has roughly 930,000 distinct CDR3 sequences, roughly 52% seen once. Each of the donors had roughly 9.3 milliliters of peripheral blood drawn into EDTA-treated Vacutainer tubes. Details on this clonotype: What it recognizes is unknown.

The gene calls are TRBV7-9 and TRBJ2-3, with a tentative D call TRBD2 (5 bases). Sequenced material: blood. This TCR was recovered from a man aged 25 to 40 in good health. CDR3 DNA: TGTGCCAGCAGCTTCCTCACCGGGGAAAGCACAGATACGCAGTATTTT. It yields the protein CASSFLTGESTDTQYF. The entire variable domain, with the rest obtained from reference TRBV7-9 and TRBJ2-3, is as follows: DTGVSQNPRHKITKRGQNVTFRCDPISEHNRLYWYRQTLGQGPEFLTYFQNEAQLEKSRLLSDRFSAERPKGSFSTLEIQRTEQGDSAMYLCASSFLTGESTDTQYFGPGTRLTVL.